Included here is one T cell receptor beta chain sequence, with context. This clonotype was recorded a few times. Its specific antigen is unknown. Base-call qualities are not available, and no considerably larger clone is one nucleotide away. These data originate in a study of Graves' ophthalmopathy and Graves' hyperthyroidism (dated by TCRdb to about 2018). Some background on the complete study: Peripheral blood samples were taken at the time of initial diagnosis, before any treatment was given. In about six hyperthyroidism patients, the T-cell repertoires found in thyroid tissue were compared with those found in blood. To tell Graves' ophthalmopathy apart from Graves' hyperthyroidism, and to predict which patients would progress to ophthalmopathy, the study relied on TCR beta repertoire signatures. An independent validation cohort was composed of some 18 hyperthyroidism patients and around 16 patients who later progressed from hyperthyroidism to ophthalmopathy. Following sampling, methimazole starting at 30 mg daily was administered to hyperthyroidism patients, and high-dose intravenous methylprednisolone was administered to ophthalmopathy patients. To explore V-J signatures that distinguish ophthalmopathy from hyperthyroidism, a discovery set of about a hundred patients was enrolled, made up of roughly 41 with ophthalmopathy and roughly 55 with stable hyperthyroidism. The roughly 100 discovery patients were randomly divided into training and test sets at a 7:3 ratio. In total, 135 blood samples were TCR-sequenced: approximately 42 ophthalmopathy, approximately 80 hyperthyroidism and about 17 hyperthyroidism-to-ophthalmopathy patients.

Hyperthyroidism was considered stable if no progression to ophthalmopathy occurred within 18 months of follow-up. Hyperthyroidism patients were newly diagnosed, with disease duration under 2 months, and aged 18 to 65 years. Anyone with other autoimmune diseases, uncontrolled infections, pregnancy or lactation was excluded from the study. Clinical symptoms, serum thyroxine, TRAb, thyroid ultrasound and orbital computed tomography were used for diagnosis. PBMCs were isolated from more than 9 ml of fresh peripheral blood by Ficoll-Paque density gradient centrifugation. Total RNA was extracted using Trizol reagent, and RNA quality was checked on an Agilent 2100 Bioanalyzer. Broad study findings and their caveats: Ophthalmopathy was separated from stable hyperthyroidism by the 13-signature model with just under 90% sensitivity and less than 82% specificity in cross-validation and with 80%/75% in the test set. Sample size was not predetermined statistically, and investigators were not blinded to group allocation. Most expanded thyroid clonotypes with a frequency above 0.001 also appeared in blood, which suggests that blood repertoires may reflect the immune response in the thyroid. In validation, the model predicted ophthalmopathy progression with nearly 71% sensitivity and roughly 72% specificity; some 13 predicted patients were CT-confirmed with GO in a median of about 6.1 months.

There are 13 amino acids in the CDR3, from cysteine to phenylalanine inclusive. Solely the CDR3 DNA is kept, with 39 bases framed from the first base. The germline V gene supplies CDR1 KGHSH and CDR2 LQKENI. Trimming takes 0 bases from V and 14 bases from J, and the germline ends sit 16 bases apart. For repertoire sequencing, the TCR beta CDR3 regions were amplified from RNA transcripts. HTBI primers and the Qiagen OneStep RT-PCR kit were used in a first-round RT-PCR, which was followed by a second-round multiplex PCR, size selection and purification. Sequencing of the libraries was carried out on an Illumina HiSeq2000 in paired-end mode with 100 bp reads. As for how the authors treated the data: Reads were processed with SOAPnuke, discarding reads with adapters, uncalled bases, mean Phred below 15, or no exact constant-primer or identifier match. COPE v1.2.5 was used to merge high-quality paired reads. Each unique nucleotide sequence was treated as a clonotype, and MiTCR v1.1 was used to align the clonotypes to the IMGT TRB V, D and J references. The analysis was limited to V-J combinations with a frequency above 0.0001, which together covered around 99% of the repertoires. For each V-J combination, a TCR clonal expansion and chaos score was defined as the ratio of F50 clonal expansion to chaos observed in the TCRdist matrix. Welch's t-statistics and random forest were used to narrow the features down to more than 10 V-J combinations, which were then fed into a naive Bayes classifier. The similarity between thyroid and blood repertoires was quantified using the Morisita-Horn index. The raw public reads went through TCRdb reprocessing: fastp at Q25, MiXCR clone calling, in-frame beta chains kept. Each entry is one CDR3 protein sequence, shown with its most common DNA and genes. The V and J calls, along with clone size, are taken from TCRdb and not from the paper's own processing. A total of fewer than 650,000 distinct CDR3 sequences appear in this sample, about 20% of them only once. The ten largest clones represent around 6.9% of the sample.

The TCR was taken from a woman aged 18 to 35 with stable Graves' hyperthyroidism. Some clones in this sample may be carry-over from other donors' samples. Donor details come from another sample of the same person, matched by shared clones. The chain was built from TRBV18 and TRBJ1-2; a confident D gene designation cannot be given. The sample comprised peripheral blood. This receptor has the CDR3 CASSPPDASLMTF. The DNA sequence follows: TGTGCCAGCTCACCACCAGACGCCTCCTTAATGACCTTC.